This T cell receptor beta chain derives from a study of T cell repertoires in cytomegalovirus infection (dated by TCRdb to between 2018 and 2021). A note on the overall study: Donor HLA type was relevant to the analysis, because carriage of CMV infection together with the matching HLA type was indicated by public TCR beta signatures. Results and caveats for the whole study, not just this receptor: In the ex vivo response, HLA-C-restricted CMV-specific TCR beta clonotypes were dominant, and in two of eight donors the single most frequent clonotype came from this HLA-C-restricted group. Cumulative frequency of public TCR beta family members discriminated carriers of CMV infection plus the relevant HLA type in this cohort and an independent 352-donor cohort.

Worth noting for this clonotype: Which antigen it targets is not known. No base quality information exists; no much larger clone differs at one position.

CDR3 length: 17 amino acids, cysteine to phenylalanine. Of the read, only the CDR3 DNA is kept; its 51 bases are in frame from base 1. Looking up the germline V gene yields CDR1 LGHNA and CDR2 YNFKEQ. V drops 1 base and J drops 2 bases, leaving 18 bases in between. TCRdb shows the sequencer as Illumina HiSeq 1500. TCRdb reworked the public reads: Q25 trimming with fastp, MiXCR clone assembly, productive beta chains retained. CDR3 protein duplicates are merged, each entry listing the most common genes and DNA. The sample includes more than 150,000 distinct CDR3 sequences, with roughly a fifth observed a single time. The ten largest clones take up approximately 3% of the sample.

Here the chain combines TRBV4-2 and TRBJ2-7, with a weak D call of TRBD1 (5 bases match). The sample taken for sequencing was PBMCs. This TCR came from a human donor in good health (CMV status not recorded). Some clones in this sample may be carry-over from other donors' samples. In nucleotides, the sequence is TGTGCCAGCAGCCAAGTTGGTTCAGGGATAAGGGCCTACGAGCAGTACTTC. Its protein is CASSQVGSGIRAYEQYF.